This T cell receptor beta chain was documented in a study of blood T cell repertoires in COVID-19. Study-wide context: Acute and convalescent COVID-19 samples came from the United States, Italy and Spain. PBMCs, B-cell-depleted T cells, or T cells were the source of the cDNA or gDNA that made up the material.

This CDR3 has 14 residues. V gave up 8 bases and J gave up 7 bases; unmatched junction bases: 14. CDR1 and CDR2 from the germline V gene are MDHEN and SYDVKM. Libraries were prepared by immunoSEQ multiplex PCR; TCRdb keeps only in-frame clonotypes and omits some of them. In the table there are under 150,000 clones, about 76% of which are singletons. The sequence came from a woman aged 60-75 years with active or convalescent COVID-19. The chain employs TRBV28 and TRBJ2-7; 7 bases match TRBD2. Sequencing used peripheral blood. DNA for the CDR3: TGTGCCAGCTTCGGCGGGAGTAGTCTCGGGGAGCAGTACTTC. This codes for CASFGGSSLGEQYF. The full variable domain, rest sourced from reference TRBV28 and TRBJ2-7, is DVKVTQSSRYLVKRTGEKVFLECVQDMDHENMFWYRQDPGLGLRLIYFSYDVKMKEKGDIPEGYSVSREKKERFSLILESASTNQTSMYLCASFGGSSLGEQYFGPGTRLTVT.